Presented here are 9 T cell receptor beta chains from one specimen sequenced in a study of blood T cell repertoires in COVID-19. This table comes from immunoSEQ multiplex PCR, and its TCRdb copy is limited to in-frame clones, with some not included. The sample lists about 52,000 clones, just under 90% seen once, with approximately 10% in the top ten. Sequencing input: peripheral blood. These receptors were taken from an elderly man with active or convalescent COVID-19.

This clone came up once. This rearrangement joins TRBV9 to TRBJ2-5; tentative D call: TRBD1 (6 bases). CDR1 SGDLS and CDR2 YYNGEE come from the germline V gene. The length of the CDR3 is 15 residues. V was pared by 2 bases and J by 4 bases, with 15 bases between. DNA of the CDR3: TGTGCCAGCAGCGTCCTGGGAACAGGGCGAGAGACCCAGTACTTC. Amino acid sequence: CASSVLGTGRETQYF. Drawing the rest from reference TRBV9 and TRBJ2-5, the complete variable domain is DSGVTQTPKHLITATGQRVTLRCSPRSGDLSVYWYQQSLDQGLQFLIQYYNGEERAKGNILERFSAQQFPDLHSELNLSSLELGDSALYFCASSVLGTGRETQYFGPGTRLLVL.

The chain has TRBV5-8 and TRBJ1-1, with 10 bases matching TRBD1. The V and J ends lost 4 bases and 5 bases, in that order; junction bases with no gene match: 2. The CDR3 covers 13 residues. Germline V gene data show CDR1 as SGHTS and CDR2 as YDEGEE. Written as DNA, the CDR3 is TGTGCCAGCAGCAGGGACAGGGGAACTGAAGCTTTCTTT. Its translation: CASSRDRGTEAFF. The full variable domain, completed using reference TRBV5-8 and TRBJ1-1, is EAGVTQSPTHLIKTRGQQATLRCSPISGHTSVYWYQQALGLGLQFLLWYDEGEERNRGNFPPRFSGRQFPNYSSELNVNALELEDSALYLCASSRDRGTEAFFGQGTRLTVV.

The V gene is TRBV7-2, the J gene TRBJ2-7; 8 positions match TRBD2. This CDR3 has 14 residues. After removal of 4 bases from V and 4 bases from J, the junction contained 6 bases not matched to a gene. Germline CDR1 reads SGHTA; CDR2 reads FQGNSA. The chain's CDR3 is CASSSGLARYEQYF. The CDR3 region has the DNA TGTGCCAGCAGCTCCGGACTAGCTCGGTACGAGCAGTACTTC.

This clone was seen a handful of times. V is TRBV5-1 and J is TRBJ1-1; tentatively, D is TRBD1 (5 bases). V lost 0 bases, J lost 0 bases, and 12 bases lay in between. CDR1 and CDR2 from the germline V gene are SGHRS and YFSETQ. The CDR3 covers 16 residues. CDR3 DNA: TGCGCCAGCAGCTTGGGCGCAGGGATCATGAACACTGAAGCTTTCTTT. This gives the protein CASSLGAGIMNTEAFF.

J is TRBJ2-7 and V is TRBV25-1; possible D gene TRBD2, 5 bases. The CDR3 loop spans 16 amino acids. Germline V CDR1 and CDR2: MGHDK, SYGVNS. The V end was cut by 1 base, the J end by 4 bases, with 17 bases between. CDR3 amino acids: CASSESWGVRAYEQYF. As DNA, the CDR3 is TGTGCCAGCAGTGAATCCTGGGGAGTAAGGGCTTACGAGCAGTACTTC.

The rearrangement uses TRBV19 and TRBJ1-5; no clear D gene. The CDR3 length is 14 residues. CDR1 and CDR2 (germline): LNHDA, SQIVND (reference sequence). V was shortened by 3 bases and J by 4 bases, with 10 bases between the two germline ends. This chain's CDR3 is CASSMAGNNQPQHF. The DNA for the CDR3 is TGTGCCAGTAGTATGGCGGGGAATAATCAGCCCCAGCATTTT.

This chain uses TRBV19 with TRBJ2-5, with 8 bases that match TRBD1. V lost 9 bases to trimming and J lost 1 base; unmatched junction nucleotides: 13. This CDR3 has 16 amino acids. Germline V gene data show CDR1 as LNHDA and CDR2 as SQIVND (reference sequence). The CDR3 sequence: CASAGGAVMAQETQYF. The CDR3 DNA reads as TGTGCCAGCGCAGGGGGCGCCGTCATGGCCCAAGAGACCCAGTACTTC.

As DNA, the CDR3 is TGTGCCATCAGCGACAGGGGGCCCAACGAGCAGTACTTC. It yields the protein CAISDRGPNEQYF. The rearrangement links TRBV10-3 to TRBJ2-7; 10 bases line up with TRBD1. From germline, CDR1 is ENHRY and CDR2 SYGVKD. This CDR3 has 13 amino acids. Germline trimming cut 6 bases from V and 5 bases from J; bases unmatched to any gene: 4.

The sample holds one count of this clone. The CDR3 DNA reads as TGCGCCAGCAGCTTGGTTGGGACAGCCTATGGGCAGACCCAGTACTTC. This translates into CASSLVGTAYGQTQYF. The rearrangement links TRBV5-1 to TRBJ2-5; TRBD1 agrees at 7 bases. V trimming: 0 bases; J trimming: 6 bases; junction bases outside the gene matches: 11. Germline V CDR1 and CDR2: SGHRS, YFSETQ. This CDR3 has 16 amino acids. Combining the CDR3 with reference TRBV5-1 and TRBJ2-5 gives the whole variable domain KAGVTQTPRYLIKTRGQQVTLSCSPISGHRSVSWYQQTPGQGLQFLFEYFSETQRNKGNFPGRFSGRQFSNSRSEMNVSTLELGDSALYLCASSLVGTAYGQTQYFGPGTRLLVL.